This T cell receptor beta chain was profiled in a study of T cells after yellow fever vaccination. With regard to this clonotype: Its antigen is still unknown.

The CDR3 is 16 residues long. V lost 1 base, J lost 4 bases, and 15 bases lay in between. Germline-derived CDR1 and CDR2 are MGHRA and YSYEKL. Making TCR cDNA involved 5'RACE template switching, which added UMIs and a universal primer site. A single record per CDR3 protein comes from TCRdb applying MiXCR to the 5' RACE reads. Of around 400,000 distinct CDR3 sequences in the sample, more than 9% were seen once. General observations from the study: A faster peak, day 5 versus 15, was reached by the weaker secondary response. Bulk-population clonotypes that are abundant could appear as contaminants in FACS-sorted repertoires.

The clonotype was recovered from a man between 18 and 29 years old who received the YFV17D yellow fever vaccine. Sequenced material: PBMCs, taken on the day of the first yellow fever vaccination. The V call is TRBV4-1, the J call TRBJ2-3; tentative D call: TRBD1 (6 bases). The CDR3 spells CASSQVWQGSADTQYF. The CDR3, as DNA: TGCGCCAGCAGCCAAGTGTGGCAGGGGTCGGCAGATACGCAGTATTTT.